Shown below are 27 T cell receptor beta chains from a single sample sequenced in a study of cytotoxic CD8 clonotypes in ibrutinib-treated CLL. The protocol was immunoSEQ multiplex PCR, while the TCRdb copy is restricted to in-frame clones and leaves out a portion. The sample lists over 120,000 clones, about 80% occurring once. This specimen was PBMCs, taken after 12 months of ibrutinib treatment. Source of these receptors: a human donor with chronic lymphocytic leukemia.

This clone was seen only a few times. The chain carries TRBV18 and TRBJ2-4; 7 nucleotides align to TRBD1. The CDR3 has 15 amino acids. CDR1 and CDR2 (germline): KGHSH, LQKENI. V trimming: 1 base; J trimming: 8 bases; junction bases outside the gene matches: 8. The CDR3 region is CASSPLGRGKDIQYF. The CDR3 bases are TGTGCCAGCTCACCACTCGGCAGGGGGAAGGACATTCAGTACTTC.

The V call is TRBV27, the J call TRBJ1-5; D ambiguous. Germline V gene sequence: CDR1 MNHEY, CDR2 SMNVEV (reference sequence). This CDR3 comprises 16 residues. Between the trimmed V and J ends, which lost 4 bases and 1 base, there was a span of 14 bases. For the CDR3, the DNA is TGTGCCAGCAGTTCACTACCGAGGGCGAGCAATCAGCCCCAGCATTTT. Translated: CASSSLPRASNQPQHF.

The J gene is TRBJ2-2, the V gene TRBV10-3; TRBD2 agrees at 12 bases. This CDR3 comprises 16 residues. Unmatched junction bases numbered 7, after V lost 6 bases and J lost 5 bases. CDR1 ENHRY and CDR2 SYGVKD come from the germline V gene. The CDR3 DNA is TGTGCCATCAGACCCCAGACTAGCGGGAGTACCGGGGAGCTGTTTTTT. Amino acids: CAIRPQTSGSTGELFF.

The genes are TRBV5-6 and TRBJ1-5; D possibly corresponds to TRBD1 (5 bases). This CDR3 is 17 amino acids long. The ends were cut back, 1 base at V and 3 bases at J, with 17 bases in the middle. Germline CDR1 is SGHDT and CDR2 is YYEEEE. The CDR3: CASSLRPGWYTNQPQHF. CDR3 nucleotide sequence: TGTGCCAGCAGCTTGAGGCCAGGGTGGTATACCAATCAGCCCCAGCATTTT.

The chain links TRBV6-5 to TRBJ2-2; perhaps TRBD2 as D (5 bases). The CDR3 runs to 13 residues. V dropped 8 bases and J dropped 5 bases, with 12 bases sitting between them. The germline gives CDR1 MNHEY, CDR2 SVGAGI. CDR3 sequence: CASGLPGTGELFF. The CDR3 bases are TGTGCCAGCGGACTTCCGGGGACCGGGGAGCTGTTTTTT.

The genes are TRBV5-4 and TRBJ1-2; 7 nucleotides line up with TRBD1. The CDR3 spans 14 residues. Germline values: CDR1 SGHNT, CDR2 YYREEE (reference sequence). Germline trimming cut 5 bases from V and 5 bases from J; bases unmatched to any gene: 9. The CDR3 spells CASRSNRGEYGYTF. The CDR3 DNA reads TGTGCCAGCAGGTCAAACAGGGGAGAATATGGCTACACCTTC. Drawing the rest from reference TRBV5-4 and TRBJ1-2, the complete variable domain is ETGVTQSPTHLIKTRGQQVTLRCSSQSGHNTVSWYQQALGQGPQFIFQYYREEENGRGNFPPRFSGLQFPNYSSELNVNALELDDSALYLCASRSNRGEYGYTFGSGTRLTVV.

J is TRBJ1-5 and V is TRBV5-1, with D unclear. From germline, CDR1 is SGHRS and CDR2 YFSETQ. V dropped 0 bases and J dropped 7 bases, with 11 bases sitting between them. The CDR3 runs to 14 residues. The DNA for the CDR3 is TGCGCCAGCAGCTTGGAGGTGGGGTTCCAGCCCCAGCATTTT. This translates into CASSLEVGFQPQHF. The full variable domain, in which reference TRBV5-1 and TRBJ1-5 provide the parts outside the CDR3, is KAGVTQTPRYLIKTRGQQVTLSCSPISGHRSVSWYQQTPGQGLQFLFEYFSETQRNKGNFPGRFSGRQFSNSRSEMNVSTLELGDSALYLCASSLEVGFQPQHFGDGTRLSIL.

V and J are TRBV28 and TRBJ2-7; TRBD1 matches 10 bases. The germline CDR1 and CDR2 sequences are MDHEN and SYDVKM. V dropped 4 bases and J dropped 4; count of bases not matched to a gene: 4. This CDR3 spans 14 amino acids. The CDR3 loop is CASSSGTGVYEQYF. As DNA, the CDR3 is TGTGCCAGCAGTTCCGGGACAGGGGTATACGAGCAGTACTTC.

J is TRBJ1-1 and V is TRBV18; D ambiguous. The CDR3 contains 13 residues. Germline CDR1 is KGHSH and CDR2 is LQKENI. V lost 6 bases, J lost 1 base, and 9 bases lay in between. The CDR3 sequence: CASSLDGNTEAFF. The CDR3 DNA follows: TGTGCCAGCTCCTTGGACGGGAACACTGAAGCTTTCTTT.

The V gene is TRBV6-5, the J gene TRBJ1-5; D not certain. The CDR3 runs to 13 residues. Per the germline V gene, CDR1 is MNHEY and CDR2 is SVGAGI. Deletions cut 2 bases from V and 7 bases from J, with 9 bases between. DNA for the CDR3: TGTGCCAGCAGTTACGGGGAACAACAGCCCCAGCATTTT. The encoded protein is CASSYGEQQPQHF.

This chain joins TRBV19 and TRBJ1-4; 7 bases are a match to TRBD1. The CDR3 length is 14 residues. V was clipped by 6 bases and J by 7 bases; unmatched bases: 8. Germline assignment: CDR1 LNHDA and CDR2 SQIVND (reference sequence). The CDR3 nucleotides are TGTGCCAGTAGACTGGGACAGATGTCTGAAAAACTGTTTTTT. Protein product: CASRLGQMSEKLFF.

V usage is TRBV6-1 and J usage is TRBJ2-1; 7 bases are shared with TRBD2. V dropped 3 bases and J dropped 9; count of bases not matched to a gene: 11. The V gene's germline CDR1 is MNHNS and CDR2 SASEGT. The CDR3 contains 15 residues. The chain's CDR3 is CASSDGRGLTSEQFF. The CDR3 region has the DNA TGTGCCAGCAGTGATGGGAGGGGTTTGACGAGTGAGCAGTTCTTC.

This clone occurred a few times. The chain recombines TRBV12-5 with TRBJ1-5; no reliable D call. V was cut by 4 bases and J by 3 bases, with 4 bases left in between. From germline, CDR1 is LGHNT and CDR2 FRNRAP. CDR3 length: 12 amino acids. The CDR3 nucleotides are TGTGCTAGTGGTTGGGACAATCAGCCCCAGCATTTT. Encoded protein: CASGWDNQPQHF.

This chain links TRBV2 with TRBJ1-2, with D hard to call. The V gene's germline CDR1 is SNHLY and CDR2 FYNNEI. The CDR3 totals 12 residues. The ends were cut back, 8 bases at V and 0 bases at J, with 7 bases in the middle. The CDR3 sequence is CASAYSNYGYTF. For the CDR3, the DNA is TGTGCCAGCGCGTATTCTAACTATGGCTACACCTTC.

The rearrangement links TRBV7-9 to TRBJ1-2, with D tentatively TRBD1 (5 bases). CDR3 length equals 13 residues. The V and J ends lost 1 base and 8 bases respectively, with 11 bases between them. Per the germline V gene, CDR1 is SEHNR and CDR2 is FQNEAQ (reference sequence). CDR3 sequence: CASSLEGARGYTF. CDR3 bases: TGTGCCAGCAGCTTAGAAGGGGCGCGGGGCTACACCTTC. Drawing the rest from reference TRBV7-9 and TRBJ1-2, the complete variable domain is DTGVSQNPRHKITKRGQNVTFRCDPISEHNRLYWYRQTLGQGPEFLTYFQNEAQLEKSRLLSDRFSAERPKGSFSTLEIQRTEQGDSAMYLCASSLEGARGYTFGSGTRLTVV.

This chain joins TRBV2 and TRBJ2-7; no firm D call. Germline V gene lookup returns CDR1 SNHLY and CDR2 FYNNEI. CDR3 length equals 14 residues. Trimming removed 7 bases from V and 3 bases from J, with 16 bases in between. The CDR3 here is CASTPMGYLYEQYF. DNA for the CDR3: TGTGCCAGCACCCCCATGGGCTACCTCTACGAGCAGTACTTC.

This chain links TRBV11-2 with TRBJ2-1; 9 nucleotides line up with TRBD2. Per germline, CDR1 SGHAT and CDR2 FQNNGV. V lost 5 bases and J lost 6; bases outside the gene matches: 17. CDR3 length equals 18 residues. CDR3 sequence (DNA): TGTGCCAGCAGCCCCCGGAGTGCGGGAGGGCTAGAGGGCAATGAGCAGTTCTTC. Protein product: CASSPRSAGGLEGNEQFF.

The table lists this clone with a count of one. The V and J genes are TRBV7-3 and TRBJ2-1; 8 nucleotides agree with TRBD2. Germline V lookup: CDR1 SGHTA, CDR2 FQGTGA. The ends lost 5 bases at V and 8 bases at J; junction bases unmatched: 11. The CDR3 is 15 residues long. Here the CDR3 reads CASSPASGSVDEQFF. CDR3 DNA sequence: TGTGCCAGCAGCCCGGCCAGCGGGAGTGTCGATGAGCAGTTCTTC. The full variable domain, its missing parts supplied by reference TRBV7-3 and TRBJ2-1, is GAGVSQTPSNKVTEKGKYVELRCDPISGHTALYWYRQSLGQGPEFLIYFQGTGAADDSGLPNDRFFAVRPEGSVSTLKIQRTERGDSAVYLCASSPASGSVDEQFFGPGTRLTVL.

This chain's CDR3 is CASSWSDEQYF. In nucleotides, the CDR3 is TGTGCCAGCAGCTGGAGTGATGAGCAGTACTTC. V and J are TRBV5-4 and TRBJ2-7; D not certain. The germline gives CDR1 SGHNT, CDR2 YYREEE (reference sequence). The CDR3 runs 11 residues. Between the trimmed V and J ends, which lost 3 bases and 7 bases, there was a span of 8 bases.

The chain carries TRBV6-6 and TRBJ2-1; TRBD2 matches 9 bases. From germline, CDR1 is MNHNY and CDR2 SVGAGI (reference sequence). The CDR3 consists of 16 residues. V shed 0 bases, J shed 13 bases, and the junction held 13 bases outside the gene matches. In nucleotides, the CDR3 is TGTGCCAGCAGTTACTCAAGCAGGGACCCTAGCGGGGTTCAGTTCTTC. This encodes CASSYSSRDPSGVQFF.

The V and J genes are TRBV7-2 and TRBJ2-1; 13 bases match TRBD2. The germline gives CDR1 SGHTA, CDR2 FQGNSA. V was clipped by 4 bases and J by 15 bases; unmatched bases: 9. This CDR3 comprises 14 residues. CDR3 loop: CASSSGLAGVSWFF. CDR3 coding DNA: TGTGCCAGCAGCTCCGGACTAGCGGGAGTCTCTTGGTTCTTC.

The V call is TRBV4-3, the J call TRBJ1-3; D not resolved. The V gene lost 2 bases and the J gene lost 0 bases, with 11 bases spanning the gap. CDR1 and CDR2 (germline): LGHNA, YSLEER. CDR3 size: 16 residues. CDR3 residues: CASSQSIPSSGNTIYF. DNA for the CDR3: TGCGCCAGCAGCCAATCTATACCCTCCTCTGGAAACACCATATATTTT.

The rearrangement uses TRBV5-4 and TRBJ2-7; 13 positions agree with TRBD2. The CDR3 is 15 amino acids. CDR1 SGHNT and CDR2 YYREEE come from the germline V gene (reference sequence). J gave up 3 bases and V 5 bases, and 5 bases lay outside the gene matches. The CDR3 coding sequence is TGTGCCAGCAGATTCGGACTAGCGGGGGTCTACGAGCAGTACTTC. Protein product: CASRFGLAGVYEQYF.

CDR3 sequence: CSVEGGSVRYNEQFF. The CDR3 region has the DNA TGCAGCGTTGAGGGCGGGAGCGTTCGTTACAATGAGCAGTTCTTC. The chain uses TRBV29-1 and TRBJ2-1; 7 bases match TRBD2. The CDR3 runs to 15 residues. Germline lookup yields CDR1 SQVTM and CDR2 ANQGSEA. After removal of 3 bases from V and 4 bases from J, the junction contained 9 bases not matched to a gene.

The gene calls are TRBV7-6 and TRBJ2-7; D remains ambiguous. The ends were cut back, 1 base at V and 1 base at J, with 8 bases in the middle. Germline V CDR1 and CDR2: SGHVS, FNYEAQ. CDR3 length: 14 residues. CDR3 DNA sequence: TGTGCCAGCAGCTTAGTAAGTGGGTCCTACGAGCAGTACTTC. This encodes CASSLVSGSYEQYF.

This chain joins TRBV28 and TRBJ2-7, with 8 bases fitting TRBD1. Germline V CDR1 and CDR2: MDHEN, SYDVKM. This CDR3 contains 14 residues. The J segment lost 6 bases and the V segment lost 9 bases, leaving 13 bases of the junction unmatched. Written as DNA, the CDR3 is TGTGCCAGTTTCTCGACAGGGGCGCGGATCGAGCAGTACTTC. This gives the protein CASFSTGARIEQYF.

This clone turned up a few times. This chain links TRBV7-9 with TRBJ2-7; 14 nucleotides match TRBD2. Germline CDR1 is SEHNR and CDR2 is FQNEAQ (reference sequence). J was trimmed by 0 bases and V by 5 bases; bases with no gene match: 0. This CDR3 has 15 residues. The CDR3 coding sequence is TGTGCCAGCAGCGGGACTAGCGGGGGCTCCTACGAGCAGTACTTC. It specifies CASSGTSGGSYEQYF.